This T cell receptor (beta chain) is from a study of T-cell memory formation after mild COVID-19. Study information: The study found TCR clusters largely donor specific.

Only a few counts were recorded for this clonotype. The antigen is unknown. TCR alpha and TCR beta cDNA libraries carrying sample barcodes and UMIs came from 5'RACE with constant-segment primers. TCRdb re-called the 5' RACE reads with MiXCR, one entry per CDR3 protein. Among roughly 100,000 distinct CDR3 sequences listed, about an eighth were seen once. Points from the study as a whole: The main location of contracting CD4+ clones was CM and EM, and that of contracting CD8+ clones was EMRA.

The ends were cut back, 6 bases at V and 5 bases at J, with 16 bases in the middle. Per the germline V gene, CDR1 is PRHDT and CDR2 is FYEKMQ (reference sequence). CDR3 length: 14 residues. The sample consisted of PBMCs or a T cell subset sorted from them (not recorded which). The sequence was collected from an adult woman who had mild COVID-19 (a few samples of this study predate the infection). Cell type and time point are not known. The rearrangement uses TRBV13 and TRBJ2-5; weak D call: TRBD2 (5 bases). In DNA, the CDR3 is TGTGCCAGCAGTCCTCAAACTAGTGGTGAGACCCAGTACTTC. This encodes CASSPQTSGETQYF.